Given below is one TCR beta chain in context. It lacks a known antigen. No much larger clone is present one base from it, and per-base qualities are unavailable. Reading from cysteine to phenylalanine, the CDR3 counts 13 amino acids. Of the read, only the CDR3 DNA is kept; its 39 bases are in frame from base 1. V is reduced by 0 bases and J by 2 bases, leaving a spacing of 7 bases between them. Per the germline V gene (reference sequence), DFQATT is the CDR1 and SNEGSKA is the CDR2. The data belong to a study of T-cell memory formation after mild COVID-19 (dated by TCRdb to the early 2020s). With respect to the entire study: TCR sequence clusters from the two donors were largely donor specific. Longitudinal TCRalpha and TCRbeta repertoire sequencing tracked T-cell clones expanding and contracting after mild COVID-19 in a couple of donors. Two young, previously healthy adult volunteers, one female and one male, were included in the cohort. Results the study describes overall, beyond this receptor: Some responding clones were found in pre-infection memory, which suggests that pre-existing cross-reactive memory T cells took part in the SARS-CoV-2 response. Contracting CD4+ clones were located mainly in the CM and EM memory subsets, whereas CD8+ clones were found to be enriched in EMRA. The second-wave clones that peaked on day 37 were not confirmed to be SARS-CoV-2 specific. Only two mild cases were covered in the study, and larger cohorts including severe cases with pre-infection samples were considered necessary. Balanced CD4/CD8 phenotypes were observed for clones contracting from day 15 to 85, whereas a bias towards CD4+ was observed for a second wave of clones expanding from day 15 to 37.

Ficoll-Paque density gradient centrifugation was the method used to isolate PBMCs. Sequencing used an Illumina NovaSeq 6000. TCRalpha and TCRbeta cDNA libraries were constructed by 5'RACE with constant-segment primers, with sample barcodes and unique molecular identifiers being introduced. Trizol reagent was used to extract RNA from every sample. The libraries were amplified in two PCR steps, and the second step added a second sample barcode and Illumina TruSeq adapters. Sequencing of the libraries was done on an Illumina NovaSeq, producing 2 x 150 bp paired-end reads. As for how the authors treated the data: Demultiplexing of reads and collapsing into UMI-guided consensus sequences were performed with migec v1.2.7. Using mixcr v2.1.11, the UMI consensuses were aligned to TRA and TRB V and J templates and assembled into clonotypes. A clonotype was counted as expanded or contracted only if both edgeR and NoisET called the change significant, with noise models trained on biological replicates. For edgeR calls, a false discovery rate-adjusted p below 0.01 and a log2 fold-change threshold of 1 were applied. PCA with hierarchical clustering of max-normalized trajectories of the 1000 most abundant clonotypes was used as exploratory dynamics analysis. Separately sequenced CD4+ and CD8+ repertoires were used to assign the CD4 or CD8 phenotype of responding clones. TCRdb handled the public reads itself, with Q25 trimming in fastp and clone calling in MiXCR, and kept productive beta chains. Rows merge per CDR3 protein into single entries with the most common DNA and genes. These V and J calls derive from TCRdb rather than the authors' analysis. Recorded for this sample are roughly 280,000 distinct CDR3 sequences; roughly 8% of them occurred a single time. The ten biggest clones cover about 20% of the sample.

This receptor was taken from a man between 18 and 29 years old who had mild COVID-19 (a few samples of this study predate the infection). The sample titles of this study are shuffled in the database, so cell type and time point are left out; the donor was told from shared clones. The sample taken for sequencing was PBMCs or a T cell subset sorted from them (not recorded which). This receptor chain uses TRBV20-1 and TRBJ2-5; the D gene is not confidently resolved. This receptor carries the CDR3 CSAREADQETQYF. The DNA sequence reads TGCAGTGCTAGAGAGGCAGATCAAGAGACCCAGTACTTC.